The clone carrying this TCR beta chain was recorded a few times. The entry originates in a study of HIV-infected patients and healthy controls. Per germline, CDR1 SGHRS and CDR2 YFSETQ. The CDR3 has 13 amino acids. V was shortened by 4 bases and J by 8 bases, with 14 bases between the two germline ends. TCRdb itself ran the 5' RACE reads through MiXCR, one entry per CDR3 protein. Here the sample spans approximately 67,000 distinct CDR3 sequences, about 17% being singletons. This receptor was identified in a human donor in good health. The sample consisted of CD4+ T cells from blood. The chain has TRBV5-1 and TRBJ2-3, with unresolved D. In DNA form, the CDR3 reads TGCGCCAGCAGCCCAGGTGAAAGATTTACGCAGTATTTT. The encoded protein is CASSPGERFTQYF. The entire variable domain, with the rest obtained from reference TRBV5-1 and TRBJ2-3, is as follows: KAGVTQTPRYLIKTRGQQVTLSCSPISGHRSVSWYQQTPGQGLQFLFEYFSETQRNKGNFPGRFSGRQFSNSRSEMNVSTLELGDSALYLCASSPGERFTQYFGPGTRLTVL.